This TCR beta chain was retrieved from a study of blood T cell repertoires in COVID-19. The CDR3 totals 16 residues. Per germline, CDR1 MDHEN and CDR2 SYDVKM. V was shortened by 2 bases and J by 4 bases, with 15 bases between the two germline ends. This table comes from immunoSEQ multiplex PCR, and its TCRdb copy is limited to in-frame clones, with some not included. The sample has fewer than 200,000 clones, around 87% seen once. V gene TRBV28 combines with J gene TRBJ1-5; D is undetermined. The sequencing input was peripheral blood. This clonotype was obtained from a woman of 80 years or more with COVID-19, enrolled during active disease. DNA for the CDR3: TGTGCCAGCAGTTTAAGTAAGAGAGGCTTTAATCAGCCCCAGCATTTT. This encodes CASSLSKRGFNQPQHF.